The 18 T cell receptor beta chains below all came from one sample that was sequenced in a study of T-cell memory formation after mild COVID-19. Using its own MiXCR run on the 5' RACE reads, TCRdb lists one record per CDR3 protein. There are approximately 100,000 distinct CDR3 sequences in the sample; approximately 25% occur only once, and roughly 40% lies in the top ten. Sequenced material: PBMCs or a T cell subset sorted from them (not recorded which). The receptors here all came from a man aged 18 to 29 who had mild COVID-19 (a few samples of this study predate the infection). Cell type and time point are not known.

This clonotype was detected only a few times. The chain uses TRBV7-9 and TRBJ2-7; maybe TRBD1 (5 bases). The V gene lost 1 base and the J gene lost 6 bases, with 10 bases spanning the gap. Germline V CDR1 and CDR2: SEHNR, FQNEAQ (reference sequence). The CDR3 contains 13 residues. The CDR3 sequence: CASSLGTSGEQYV. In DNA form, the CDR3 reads TGTGCCAGCAGCTTAGGGACATCAGGCGAGCAGTACGTC.

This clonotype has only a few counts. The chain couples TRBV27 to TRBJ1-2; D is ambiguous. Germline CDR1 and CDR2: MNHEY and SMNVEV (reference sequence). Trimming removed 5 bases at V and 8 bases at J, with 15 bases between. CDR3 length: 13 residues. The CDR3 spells CASSPSYGLGYTF. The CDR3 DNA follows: TGTGCCAGCAGTCCCTCATATGGGCTAGGCTACACCTTC.

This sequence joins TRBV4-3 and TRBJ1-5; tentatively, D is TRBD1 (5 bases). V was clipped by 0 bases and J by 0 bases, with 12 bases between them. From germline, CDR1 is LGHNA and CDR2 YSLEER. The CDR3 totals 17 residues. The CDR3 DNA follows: TGCGCCAGCAGCCAAGATCTGGGGACCCTTAGCAATCAGCCCCAGCATTTT. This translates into CASSQDLGTLSNQPQHF.

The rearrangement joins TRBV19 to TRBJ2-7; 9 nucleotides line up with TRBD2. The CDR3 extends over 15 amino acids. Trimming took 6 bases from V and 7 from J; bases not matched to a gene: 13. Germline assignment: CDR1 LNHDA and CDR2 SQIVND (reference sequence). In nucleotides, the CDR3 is TGTGCCAGTAGACCCACTAGCGGGCTTTTCTCGGAGCAGTACTTC. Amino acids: CASRPTSGLFSEQYF.

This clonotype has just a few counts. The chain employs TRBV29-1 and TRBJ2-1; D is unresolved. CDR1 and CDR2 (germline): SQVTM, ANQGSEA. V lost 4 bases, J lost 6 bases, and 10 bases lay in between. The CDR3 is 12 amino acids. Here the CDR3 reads CSVGFMGNEQFF. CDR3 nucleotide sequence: TGCAGCGTTGGTTTTATGGGCAATGAGCAGTTCTTC.

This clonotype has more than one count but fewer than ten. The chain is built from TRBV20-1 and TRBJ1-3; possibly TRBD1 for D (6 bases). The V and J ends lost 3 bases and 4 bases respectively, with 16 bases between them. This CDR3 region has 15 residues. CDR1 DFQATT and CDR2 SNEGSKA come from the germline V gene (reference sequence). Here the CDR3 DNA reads TGCAGTGCTAGCCCCTTCGGGGGGGCCGGAAACACCATATATTTT. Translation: CSASPFGGAGNTIYF.

CDR3 coding DNA: TGTGCCAGCAGTTCAATGGGGATAGGGGGCAACTATGGCTACACCTTC. It translates to CASSSMGIGGNYGYTF. The V gene is TRBV7-2, the J gene TRBJ1-2, with 7 positions matching TRBD1. Per the germline V gene, CDR1 is SGHTA and CDR2 is FQGNSA. The junction had 12 bases not matched to a gene; V was cut back by 6 bases and J by 2 bases. The CDR3 is made up of 16 amino acids.

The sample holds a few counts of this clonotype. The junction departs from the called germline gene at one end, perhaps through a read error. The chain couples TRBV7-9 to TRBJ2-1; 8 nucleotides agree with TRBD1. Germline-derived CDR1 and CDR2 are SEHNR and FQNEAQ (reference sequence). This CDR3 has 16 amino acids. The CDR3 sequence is CASSSGTGASYSEQFF. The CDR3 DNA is TGTGCCAGCAGCTCCGGGACAGGAGCCTCCTACAGTGAGCAGTTCTTC.

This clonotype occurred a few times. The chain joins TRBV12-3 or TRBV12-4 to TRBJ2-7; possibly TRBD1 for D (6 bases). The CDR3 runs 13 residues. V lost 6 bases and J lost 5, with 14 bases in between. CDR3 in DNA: TGTGCCAGCAGCAGGGGACCCATAGACGAGCAGTACTTC. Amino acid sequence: CASSRGPIDEQYF.

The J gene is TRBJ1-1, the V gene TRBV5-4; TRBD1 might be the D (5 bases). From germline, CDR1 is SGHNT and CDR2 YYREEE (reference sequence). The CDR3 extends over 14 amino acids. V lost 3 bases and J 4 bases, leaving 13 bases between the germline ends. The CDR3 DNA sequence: TGTGCCAGCAGCTCAATCGAAACAGGCACTGAAGCTTTCTTT. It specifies CASSSIETGTEAFF. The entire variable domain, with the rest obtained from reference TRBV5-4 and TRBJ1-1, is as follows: ETGVTQSPTHLIKTRGQQVTLRCSSQSGHNTVSWYQQALGQGPQFIFQYYREEENGRGNFPPRFSGLQFPNYSSELNVNALELDDSALYLCASSSIETGTEAFFGQGTRLTVV.

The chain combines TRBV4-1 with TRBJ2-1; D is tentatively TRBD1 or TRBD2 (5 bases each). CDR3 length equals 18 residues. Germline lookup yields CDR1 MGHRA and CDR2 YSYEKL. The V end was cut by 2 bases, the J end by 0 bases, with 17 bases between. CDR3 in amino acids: CASSQRVYRGSSYNEQFF. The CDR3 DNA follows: TGCGCCAGCAGCCAACGGGTCTACCGGGGCAGCTCCTACAATGAGCAGTTCTTC.

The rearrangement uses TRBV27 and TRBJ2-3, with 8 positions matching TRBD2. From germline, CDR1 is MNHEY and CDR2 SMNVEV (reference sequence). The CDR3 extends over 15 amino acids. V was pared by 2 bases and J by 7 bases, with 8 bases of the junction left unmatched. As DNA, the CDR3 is TGTGCCAGCAGTTTAATAGGGACTAGGATGAATACGCAGTATTTT. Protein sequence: CASSLIGTRMNTQYF.

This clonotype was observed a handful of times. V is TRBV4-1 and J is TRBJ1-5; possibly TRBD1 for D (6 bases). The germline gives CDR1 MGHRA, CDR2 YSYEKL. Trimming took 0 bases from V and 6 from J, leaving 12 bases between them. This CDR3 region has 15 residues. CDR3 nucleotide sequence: TGCGCCAGCAGCCAAGAAAGGGGGATCGGTCAGCCCCAGCATTTT. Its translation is CASSQERGIGQPQHF.

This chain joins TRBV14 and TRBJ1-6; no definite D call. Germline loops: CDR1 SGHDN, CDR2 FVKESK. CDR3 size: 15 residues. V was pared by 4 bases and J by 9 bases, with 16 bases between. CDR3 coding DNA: TGTGCCAGCAGCCCCCGGGGAGGGCTCGGTTCACCCCTCCACTTT. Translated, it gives CASSPRGGLGSPLHF.

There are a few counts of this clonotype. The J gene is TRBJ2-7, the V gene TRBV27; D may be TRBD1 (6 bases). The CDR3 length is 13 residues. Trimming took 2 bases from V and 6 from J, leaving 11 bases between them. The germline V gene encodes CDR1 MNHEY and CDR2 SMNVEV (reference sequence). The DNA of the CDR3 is TGTGCCAGCAGTTTACCCGGACAGTCCGAGCAGTACTTC. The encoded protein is CASSLPGQSEQYF.

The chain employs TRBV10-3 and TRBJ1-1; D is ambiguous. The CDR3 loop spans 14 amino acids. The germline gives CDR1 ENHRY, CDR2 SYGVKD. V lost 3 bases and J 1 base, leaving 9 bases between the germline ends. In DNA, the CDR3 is TGTGCCATCAGTGAAAGCGGGCAGAACACTGAAGCTTTCTTT. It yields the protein CAISESGQNTEAFF.

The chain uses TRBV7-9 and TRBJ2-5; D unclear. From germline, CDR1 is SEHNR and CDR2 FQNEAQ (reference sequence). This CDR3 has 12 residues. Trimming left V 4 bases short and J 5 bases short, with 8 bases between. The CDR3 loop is CASSSTSETQYF. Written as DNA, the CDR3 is TGTGCCAGCAGCTCCACTTCCGAGACCCAGTACTTC. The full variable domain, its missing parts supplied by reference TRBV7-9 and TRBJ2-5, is DTGVSQNPRHKITKRGQNVTFRCDPISEHNRLYWYRQTLGQGPEFLTYFQNEAQLEKSRLLSDRFSAERPKGSFSTLEIQRTEQGDSAMYLCASSSTSETQYFGPGTRLLVL.

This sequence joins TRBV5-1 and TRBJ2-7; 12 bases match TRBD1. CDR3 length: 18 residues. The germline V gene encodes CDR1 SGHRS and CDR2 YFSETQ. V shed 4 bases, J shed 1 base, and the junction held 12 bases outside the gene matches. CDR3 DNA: TGCGCCAGCAGCCCCGGCCAGTGGGACAGGGGGCTATCCTACGAGCAGTACTTC. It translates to CASSPGQWDRGLSYEQYF.